This is a list of T cell receptor beta chains from one sample in a study of OX40 agonist ivuxolimab in advanced cancers. Repertoires were generated with immunoSEQ multiplex PCR, while TCRdb's copy carries only in-frame clones and drops some. The sample has some 60,000 clones, roughly nine tenths seen once; the top ten hold more than 13%. The material was CD4+ or CD8+ T cells sorted from blood, obtained in a trial of the OX40 agonist ivuxolimab. The receptors shown here come from an adult with an advanced solid tumor such as melanoma, head and neck, liver or kidney cancer. The CDR3 runs from the conserved cysteine through the conserved F or W. D genes are given only for firm matches. A row's size may be missing; if present it is once, few, many or a size class.

CDR3 DNA	CDR3 protein	V gene	D gene	CDR3 length	J gene	clone size
TGCGCCAGCAGGGGGGGGACAGGTGGCGTCGAGCAGTACTTC	CASRGGTGGVEQYF	TRBV10-2	.	14	TRBJ2-7	.
TGCGCCAGCAGCCAAGATCGGGGTGGACTTGTCACAGATACGCAGTATTTT	CASSQDRGGLVTDTQYF	TRBV4-3	.	17	TRBJ2-3	.
TGTGCCAGCTCCACGGGGTGGGATCAGCCCCAGCATTTT	CASSTGWDQPQHF	TRBV18	.	13	TRBJ1-5	.
TGTGCCAGCAGCGGCGGACCTAATGAAAAACTGTTTTTT	CASSGGPNEKLFF	TRBV5-4	.	13	TRBJ1-4	.
TGTGCCAGCAGTCCACAGGCCACTAGCGGGATTTACGAGCAGTACTTC	CASSPQATSGIYEQYF	TRBV7-2	TRBD2	16	TRBJ2-7	.
TGTGCCAGCAGTTTCGGCGCGACCCAGTACTTC	CASSFGATQYF	TRBV28	.	11	TRBJ2-5	.
TGCGCCAGCAGCTCGTCGTTTACAGGGAGGACTGAAGCTTTCTTT	CASSSSFTGRTEAFF	TRBV5-1	.	15	TRBJ1-1	.
TGTGCCAGCAGACGAACCGGGACTAGCGGAACCAATGAGCAGTTCTTC	CASRRTGTSGTNEQFF	TRBV7-2	TRBD2	16	TRBJ2-1	.
TGTGCCAGCAGCCGGGAGCGCCAAGAGACCCAGTACTTC	CASSRERQETQYF	TRBV7-3	.	13	TRBJ2-5	.
TGTGCCAGCAGCTATTCACCGGGACTTCCGACCCGCAATGAGCAGTTCTTC	CASSYSPGLPTRNEQFF	TRBV7-2	.	17	TRBJ2-1	once
TGTGCCAGCAGCCCACTTTCCCAGGGGATTCCCTACGAGCAGTACTTC	CASSPLSQGIPYEQYF	TRBV11-3	.	16	TRBJ2-7	once
TGTGCCAGCAGCTTAAGACTAGCGGGAGTGGCAGATACGCAGTATTTT	CASSLRLAGVADTQYF	TRBV7-2	TRBD2	16	TRBJ2-3	.
TGTGCCAGCAGCTCACAGAACCTAGCGGGAGGCTACGAGCAGTACTTC	CASSSQNLAGGYEQYF	TRBV7-2	TRBD2	16	TRBJ2-7	once
TGTGCCAGCAGCTTAGCAGGGACGTATCAAGAGACCCAGTACTTC	CASSLAGTYQETQYF	TRBV7-2	.	15	TRBJ2-5	.
TGTGCCAGCAGCTTAGTTGAGGGGCCAGAGACCCAGTACTTC	CASSLVEGPETQYF	TRBV7-2	.	14	TRBJ2-5	.
TGCAGTGCCCACAGCGGATACGAGCAGTACTTC	CSAHSGYEQYF	TRBV20-1	.	11	TRBJ2-7	once